This T cell receptor (beta chain) was recorded in a study of blood T cell repertoires in COVID-19. TCRdb keeps only in-frame clones here, not all; method: immunoSEQ multiplex PCR. The sample carries around 280,000 clones, approximately 86% recorded once. Germline V gene lookup returns CDR1 SQVTM and CDR2 ANQGSEA. The length of the CDR3 is 13 residues. With 4 bases clipped from V and 10 bases from J, the junction kept 5 bases outside the gene matches. The sequenced sample was peripheral blood. The chain links TRBV29-1 to TRBJ2-1; the match to TRBD2 covers 12 bases. This clonotype was sampled from a man aged 70 or older with acute or convalescent COVID-19. This CDR3 is CSVVRTSGVEQFF. CDR3 nucleotide sequence: TGCAGCGTTGTTCGGACTAGCGGGGTAGAGCAGTTCTTC.